Below are 13 T cell receptor beta chains sequenced from a single sample in a study of cytomegalovirus exposure and HLA in healthy donors. The PCR made use of 60 Vbeta and 13 Jbeta primers. Profiled with immunoSEQ multiplex PCR; TCRdb holds only in-frame clones, not every one. The sample carries around 250,000 clones, over 70% recorded once. Sequenced sample: PBMCs. These TCRs come from a woman in her fifties or sixties in good health and CMV-seropositive.

This clone was observed a handful of times. V is TRBV9 and J is TRBJ2-1; 12 nucleotides agree with TRBD2. The germline CDR1 and CDR2 sequences are SGDLS and YYNGEE. With V trimmed by 0 bases and J by 9 bases, 7 bases remained unmatched. CDR3 length: 16 amino acids. The CDR3 loop is CASSVEPSGRATEQFF. The CDR3 DNA is TGTGCCAGCAGCGTAGAGCCTAGCGGGAGGGCCACTGAGCAGTTCTTC.

V usage is TRBV2 and J usage is TRBJ2-3; D is possibly TRBD2 (6 bases). Per germline, CDR1 SNHLY and CDR2 FYNNEI. V shed 7 bases and J shed 3 bases, with 17 bases lying between them. This CDR3 is 15 amino acids long. CDR3 bases: TGTGCCAGCAAAGGCCGGGGGAGACGGACAGATACGCAGTATTTT. Translation: CASKGRGRRTDTQYF.

The gene calls are TRBV7-9 and TRBJ1-5, with D hard to call. CDR3 length equals 15 residues. Germline V gene lookup returns CDR1 SEHNR and CDR2 FQNEAQ (reference sequence). With 1 base removed from V and 3 bases from J, the gap between germline ends came to 10 bases. The CDR3, as DNA: TGTGCCAGCAGCTTAGTAGCGGGGAACAATCAGCCCCAGCATTTT. Translating it yields CASSLVAGNNQPQHF.

The genes are TRBV29-1 and TRBJ1-1; 9 bases map to TRBD1. J was trimmed by 5 bases and V by 6 bases; bases with no gene match: 7. CDR3 length equals 13 residues. Germline V CDR1 and CDR2: SQVTM, ANQGSEA. In nucleotides, the CDR3 is TGCAGCGTGGGGACAGGGAGAGGTACTGAAGCTTTCTTT. This codes for CSVGTGRGTEAFF.

The rearrangement uses TRBV18 and TRBJ2-5; no reliable D call. CDR1 is KGHSH, CDR2 LQKENI, per germline. The CDR3 spans 13 residues. V lost 0 bases and J lost 5, with 7 bases in between. CDR3 bases: TGTGCCAGCTCACCACCTAGCTGGGAGACCCAGTACTTC. This encodes CASSPPSWETQYF.

In its sample, this clone was seen once. The chain has TRBV5-1 and TRBJ2-5, with D perhaps TRBD2 (6 bases). This CDR3 has 15 residues. V was pared by 2 bases and J by 5 bases, with 16 bases between. Germline CDR1 is SGHRS and CDR2 is YFSETQ. CDR3 sequence reads: CASSFRDSPGETQYF. CDR3 nucleotide sequence: TGCGCCAGCAGCTTCCGGGACTCCCCAGGGGAGACCCAGTACTTC.

This clone was seen just once. This chain uses TRBV28 with TRBJ1-2; TRBD1 might be the D (5 bases). Germline CDR1 and CDR2: MDHEN and SYDVKM. Between the trimmed V and J ends, which lost 4 bases and 1 base, there was a span of 13 bases. This CDR3 contains 15 residues. The CDR3 nucleotides are TGTGCCAGCAGTTCTGGACAAGTCAATAACTATGGCTACACCTTC. Amino acids: CASSSGQVNNYGYTF.

CDR3 region: CASSLGQGEADTQYF. The CDR3 nucleotides are TGTGCCAGCAGCTTGGGACAGGGGGAGGCAGATACGCAGTATTTT. The chain joins TRBV5-4 to TRBJ2-3, with 9 bases fitting TRBD1. Per germline, CDR1 SGHNT and CDR2 YYREEE (reference sequence). The junction had 3 bases not matched to a gene; V was cut back by 0 bases and J by 4 bases. This CDR3 is 15 amino acids long.

The chain links TRBV4-1 to TRBJ2-7, with 11 bases aligning to TRBD2. CDR1 and CDR2 (germline): MGHRA, YSYEKL. Trimming took 4 bases from V and 2 from J; bases not matched to a gene: 13. This CDR3 spans 18 amino acids. Here the CDR3 reads CASSPLGVAGGNPYEQYF. In DNA form, the CDR3 reads TGCGCCAGCAGCCCCCTGGGTGTAGCGGGAGGGAACCCCTACGAGCAGTACTTC.

The chain carries TRBV2 and TRBJ1-1; 7 bases agree with TRBD1. This CDR3 contains 15 residues. Germline V gene lookup returns CDR1 SNHLY and CDR2 FYNNEI. V lost 4 bases to trimming and J lost 0 bases; unmatched junction nucleotides: 5. The DNA for the CDR3 is TGTGCCAGCAGTGTCTCAGGGACAGTGAACACTGAAGCTTTCTTT. Translating gives CASSVSGTVNTEAFF.

The chain couples TRBV7-3 to TRBJ2-1, with 12 bases lining up with TRBD2. V trimming: 5 bases; J trimming: 9 bases; junction bases outside the gene matches: 8. Germline values: CDR1 SGHTA, CDR2 FQGTGA. This CDR3 has 15 residues. CDR3 in DNA: TGTGCCAGCAGCCTAGGGACTAGCGGGTTGGGTGAGCAGTTCTTC. Its translation is CASSLGTSGLGEQFF.

The DNA of the CDR3 is TGTGCCAGCACTCCGGGGAGGGGGGGAAACACCATATATTTT. As protein: CASTPGRGGNTIYF. The V call is TRBV6-5, the J call TRBJ1-3, with D maybe TRBD1 (6 bases). Trimming stripped 7 bases from V and 4 bases from J, with 14 bases between. Germline V CDR1 and CDR2: MNHEY, SVGAGI. The CDR3 contains 14 residues.

The chain uses TRBV4-1 and TRBJ1-2; TRBD1 agrees at 8 bases. Trimming removed 1 base from V and 6 bases from J; junction bases left unmatched: 1. Germline lookup yields CDR1 MGHRA and CDR2 YSYEKL. The CDR3 loop spans 13 amino acids. The DNA for the CDR3 is TGCGCCAGCAGCCAAGGACAGGGGAATGGCTACACCTTC. This codes for CASSQGQGNGYTF.